Each of the 26 T cell receptor beta chains below was sequenced from the same sample in a study of T cells after yellow fever vaccination. TCRdb redid the calling of the 5' RACE reads with MiXCR, one entry per CDR3 protein. Among some 560,000 distinct CDR3 sequences listed, 17% were seen once. Sequencing was performed on PBMCs, taken 5 to 6 days after the first yellow fever vaccination. The source of these receptors is a man aged 18 to 29 who received the YFV17D yellow fever vaccine.

The chain employs TRBV4-1 and TRBJ1-4; TRBD1 matches 9 bases. This CDR3 is 14 amino acids long. Looked up from germline, CDR1 is MGHRA and CDR2 is YSYEKL. After removal of 0 bases from V and 15 bases from J, the junction contained 8 bases not matched to a gene. CDR3 amino acids: CASSQERRRDRVFF. CDR3 sequence (DNA): TGCGCCAGCAGCCAAGAGAGGAGGCGGGACAGGGTGTTTTTT.

Points on this clonotype: At one end, the junction sequence differs from germline, possibly due to a read error. The V gene is TRBV4-3, the J gene TRBJ1-2; 7 bases line up with TRBD1. The CDR3 totals 16 residues. CDR1 and CDR2 from the germline V gene are LGHNA and YSLEER. DNA for the CDR3: TGCGCCAGCAGTCAAGCCCGAGGGACAGTTAACTATGGCTACACCTTC. It yields the protein CASSQARGTVNYGYTF.

Only a few counts were recorded for this clonotype. The chain is built from TRBV25-1 and TRBJ1-2; 7 nucleotides line up with TRBD1. J was trimmed by 5 bases and V by 7 bases; bases with no gene match: 13. Germline loops: CDR1 MGHDK, CDR2 SYGVNS. The CDR3 covers 15 residues. The CDR3, as DNA: TGTGCCAGCACTCCAGGGGGGGGCGCGGCATATGGCTACACCTTC. This translates into CASTPGGGAAYGYTF.

This chain links TRBV6-1 with TRBJ1-5; D might be TRBD1 (6 bases). The CDR3 extends over 14 amino acids. Germline V gene lookup returns CDR1 MNHNS and CDR2 SASEGT. V dropped 5 bases and J dropped 4 bases, with 12 bases sitting between them. The CDR3 DNA sequence: TGTGCCAGCAGTACAGGGCTGGGGAATCAGCCCCAGCATTTT. Translation: CASSTGLGNQPQHF.

This clonotype was counted between two and nine times. The rearrangement uses TRBV6-1 and TRBJ1-6; 7 bases fit TRBD1. The V gene end was trimmed by 8 bases and the J gene end by 7 bases; junction bases not matched to a gene: 8. Germline lookup yields CDR1 MNHNS and CDR2 SASEGT. There are 14 residues in the CDR3. The CDR3 spells CASRYLTGNSPLHF. The CDR3 DNA reads as TGTGCCAGCCGATATCTGACAGGGAATTCACCCCTCCACTTT.

This clonotype was counted ten times or more. The gene calls are TRBV7-6 and TRBJ2-3; 9 nucleotides agree with TRBD2. With V trimmed by 3 bases and J by 6 bases, 7 bases remained unmatched. Germline V CDR1 and CDR2: SGHVS, FNYEAQ. The CDR3 runs to 15 residues. DNA of the CDR3: TGTGCCAGCAGCTTCCTTAGCGGGGGCTCCGATACGCAGTATTTT. Protein sequence: CASSFLSGGSDTQYF.

This chain uses TRBV7-2 with TRBJ1-5; 10 bases are shared with TRBD1. V gave up 5 bases and J gave up 10 bases; unmatched junction bases: 8. CDR3 length: 14 residues. The germline gives CDR1 SGHTA, CDR2 FQGNSA. For the CDR3, the DNA is TGTGCCAGCAGCCGGGACAGGGGAATCAATCCCCAGCATTTT. Its translation: CASSRDRGINPQHF.

The rearrangement joins TRBV4-1 to TRBJ1-2, with TRBD1 matching over 9 bases. Germline CDR1 and CDR2: MGHRA and YSYEKL. The length of the CDR3 is 17 residues. Trimming cost V 1 base and J 4 bases; bases outside gene matches: 10. The CDR3 nucleotides read TGCGCCAGCAGCCAAGGGGGACAGGGTGTTCTTCGCTATGGCTACACCTTC. It specifies CASSQGGQGVLRYGYTF.

The chain recombines TRBV29-1 with TRBJ1-2; D is ambiguous. Trimming removed 3 bases from V and 3 bases from J, with 14 bases in between. This CDR3 spans 14 amino acids. Germline V gene lookup returns CDR1 SQVTM and CDR2 ANQGSEA. The CDR3 sequence: CSVDVARSDYGYTF. In DNA, the CDR3 is TGCAGCGTTGATGTGGCCAGGAGTGACTATGGCTACACCTTC. Full variable domain (outside the CDR3, taken from reference TRBV29-1 and TRBJ1-2): SAVISQKPSRDICQRGTSLTIQCQVDSQVTMMFWYRQQPGQSLTLIATANQGSEATYESGFVIDKFPISRPNLTFSTLTVSNMSPEDSSIYLCSVDVARSDYGYTFGSGTRLTVV.

This chain links TRBV18 with TRBJ1-5; tentatively, D is TRBD1 (5 bases). The CDR3 runs 13 residues. V was trimmed by 2 bases and J by 7 bases, leaving 9 bases between them. Germline CDR1 reads KGHSH; CDR2 reads LQKENI. The CDR3 DNA reads TGTGCCAGCTCACCAGAGGGGAGGCAGCCCCAGCATTTT. This encodes CASSPEGRQPQHF. Using reference TRBV18 and TRBJ1-5 for the parts outside the CDR3, the full variable domain is NAGVMQNPRHLVRRRGQEARLRCSPMKGHSHVYWYRQLPEEGLKFMVYLQKENIIDESGMPKERFSAEFPKEGPSILRIQQVVRGDSAAYFCASSPEGRQPQHFGDGTRLSIL.

This clonotype was seen a few times. The V and J genes are TRBV7-2 and TRBJ2-2, with D uncertain. V dropped 6 bases and J dropped 6 bases, with 11 bases sitting between them. This CDR3 contains 13 residues. Germline CDR1 and CDR2: SGHTA and FQGNSA. CDR3 sequence (DNA): TGTGCCAGCAGATTAAACCCGGCCGGGGAGCTGTTTTTT. Translated: CASRLNPAGELFF.

The V gene is TRBV7-2, the J gene TRBJ1-6; D gene ambiguous. Trimming took off 3 bases at V and 6 bases at J, with 9 bases between the two ends. Germline CDR1 reads SGHTA; CDR2 reads FQGNSA. The CDR3 length is 14 residues. CDR3 nucleotide sequence: TGTGCCAGCAGCTTTATAATGGCTAATTCACCCCTCCACTTT. Translated: CASSFIMANSPLHF. The full variable domain, in which reference TRBV7-2 and TRBJ1-6 provide the parts outside the CDR3, is GAGVSQSPSNKVTEKGKDVELRCDPISGHTALYWYRQSLGQGLEFLIYFQGNSAPDKSGLPSDRFSAERTGGSVSTLTIQRTQQEDSAVYLCASSFIMANSPLHFGNGTRLTVT.

Here the CDR3 DNA reads TGTGCCAGCAGCTTACACAACGAGCAGTACTTC. Translated: CASSLHNEQYF. The chain employs TRBV7-2 and TRBJ2-7; no clear D. V lost 2 bases, J lost 5 bases, and 4 bases lay in between. Germline CDR1 and CDR2: SGHTA and FQGNSA. This CDR3 has 11 residues.

The chain recombines TRBV7-2 with TRBJ2-5; D may be TRBD1 (6 bases). The CDR3 sequence is 17 residues long. The V gene's germline CDR1 is SGHTA and CDR2 FQGNSA. Trimming shortened V by 2 bases and J by 5 bases, and 21 bases separated the two germline ends. The CDR3 here is CASSLSPGGGGFETQYF. CDR3 sequence (DNA): TGTGCCAGCAGCTTATCCCCGGGTGGGGGCGGATTCGAGACCCAGTACTTC.

J is TRBJ2-3 and V is TRBV6-2 or TRBV6-3; TRBD2 aligns across 15 bases. Germline CDR1 and CDR2: MNHEY and SVGEGT. This CDR3 has 22 residues. V trimming: 5 bases; J trimming: 2 bases; junction bases outside the gene matches: 20. Written as DNA, the CDR3 is TGTGCCAGCAGTCGCACTAATATCCTTCCGGGACTAGCGGGGGGCAACACAGATACGCAGTATTTT. It translates to CASSRTNILPGLAGGNTDTQYF.

This clonotype occurred a few times. The rearrangement uses TRBV11-2 and TRBJ2-7, with a possible D match to TRBD1 (5 bases). There are 15 residues in the CDR3. CDR1 and CDR2 from the germline V gene are SGHAT and FQNNGV. V lost 6 bases and J lost 0, with 15 bases in between. The CDR3 loop reads CASSRGHLISYEQYF. The CDR3, as DNA: TGTGCCAGCAGTCGAGGACACCTCATCTCCTACGAGCAGTACTTC. The variable domain in full, with the rest retrieved from reference TRBV11-2 and TRBJ2-7, is EAGVAQSPRYKIIEKRQSVAFWCNPISGHATLYWYQQILGQGPKLLIQFQNNGVVDDSQLPKDRFSAERLKGVDSTLKIQPAKLEDSAVYLCASSRGHLISYEQYFGPGTRLTVT.

V and J are TRBV6-1 and TRBJ1-1; possible D gene TRBD1, 5 bases. Germline CDR1 is MNHNS and CDR2 is SASEGT. Trimming removed 2 bases at V and 1 base at J, with 11 bases between. This CDR3 contains 15 residues. The CDR3 sequence: CASSEPGTGNTEAFF. DNA of the CDR3: TGTGCCAGCAGTGAACCAGGGACTGGGAACACTGAAGCTTTCTTT.

This clonotype was seen a few times. The chain has TRBV11-2 and TRBJ2-7; 7 positions match TRBD2. Trimming took 3 bases from V and 1 from J; bases not matched to a gene: 6. Germline lookup yields CDR1 SGHAT and CDR2 FQNNGV. This CDR3 has 15 residues. The CDR3: CASSFSPGGSYEQYF. CDR3 DNA: TGTGCCAGCAGCTTCTCTCCGGGGGGTTCCTACGAGCAGTACTTC.

This clonotype was seen more than once but under ten times. The gene calls are TRBV7-2 and TRBJ2-7; 8 nucleotides agree with TRBD1. The CDR3 length is 14 residues. Per germline, CDR1 SGHTA and CDR2 FQGNSA. With 3 bases clipped from V and 7 bases from J, the junction kept 8 bases outside the gene matches. The CDR3 region has the DNA TGTGCCAGCAGCTTGACAGGGGTATGGGTGGAGCAGTACTTC. Residues: CASSLTGVWVEQYF.

This clonotype was seen only a few times. J is TRBJ1-6 and V is TRBV6-1; TRBD1 matches at 8 bases. Germline CDR1 and CDR2: MNHNS and SASEGT. Trimming removed 8 bases from V and 6 bases from J; junction bases left unmatched: 6. CDR3 length: 14 residues. CDR3 nucleotide sequence: TGTGCCAGCCGGAGGGACAGGATTAATTCACCCCTCCACTTT. Translating gives CASRRDRINSPLHF.

This clonotype has only a few counts. V gene TRBV4-3 combines with J gene TRBJ2-7; TRBD1 matches at 10 bases. Per the germline V gene, CDR1 is LGHNA and CDR2 is YSLEER. The CDR3 contains 15 residues. With 1 base clipped from V and 5 bases from J, the junction kept 5 bases outside the gene matches. CDR3 DNA: TGCGCCAGCAGCCAAGCCGACAGGGGGCCAAACGAGCAGTACTTC. Amino acids: CASSQADRGPNEQYF.

A few counts support this clonotype. The rearrangement links TRBV9 to TRBJ2-1; D gene unclear. Deletions cut 0 bases from V and 4 bases from J, with 11 bases between. Germline V gene lookup returns CDR1 SGDLS and CDR2 YYNGEE. The CDR3 is 15 residues long. The CDR3, as DNA: TGTGCCAGCAGCGTAGCAGCGAGTGGATACAATGAGCAGTTCTTC. Translating it yields CASSVAASGYNEQFF.

This clonotype was detected a few times. This chain connects TRBV5-6 to TRBJ1-1; D not certain. The CDR3 extends over 15 amino acids. Per the germline V gene, CDR1 is SGHDT and CDR2 is YYEEEE. Trimming left V 4 bases short and J 0 bases short, with 13 bases between. For the CDR3, the DNA is TGTGCCAGCAGCCCACCGACATTGCTGAACACTGAAGCTTTCTTT. It is translated as CASSPPTLLNTEAFF.

This clonotype showed up just a few times. The V and J genes are TRBV4-2 and TRBJ1-5; D is uncertain. Trimming took off 2 bases at V and 11 bases at J, with 16 bases between the two ends. Germline assignment: CDR1 LGHNA and CDR2 YNFKEQ. The CDR3 loop spans 14 amino acids. CDR3: CASSQFASKVSQHF. Written as DNA, the CDR3 is TGTGCCAGCAGCCAATTCGCCTCGAAGGTGTCCCAGCATTTT.

The chain joins TRBV7-9 to TRBJ1-1; possibly TRBD1 for D (6 bases). The ends were cut back, 5 bases at V and 1 base at J, with 11 bases in the middle. CDR1 and CDR2 (germline): SEHNR, FQNEAQ (reference sequence). CDR3 length: 14 amino acids. DNA of the CDR3: TGTGCCAGCAGCCGAAAGACAGGGAACACTGAAGCTTTCTTT. Its translation: CASSRKTGNTEAFF.

This clonotype was observed a few times. The rearrangement links TRBV27 to TRBJ2-1; 9 bases fit TRBD1. The CDR3 extends over 15 amino acids. J gave up 6 bases and V 4 bases, and 7 bases lay outside the gene matches. CDR1 and CDR2 (germline): MNHEY, SMNVEV (reference sequence). In nucleotides, the CDR3 is TGTGCCAGCAGTTACAGGGGGCTTTCGGGCAATGAGCAGTTCTTC. This translates into CASSYRGLSGNEQFF.